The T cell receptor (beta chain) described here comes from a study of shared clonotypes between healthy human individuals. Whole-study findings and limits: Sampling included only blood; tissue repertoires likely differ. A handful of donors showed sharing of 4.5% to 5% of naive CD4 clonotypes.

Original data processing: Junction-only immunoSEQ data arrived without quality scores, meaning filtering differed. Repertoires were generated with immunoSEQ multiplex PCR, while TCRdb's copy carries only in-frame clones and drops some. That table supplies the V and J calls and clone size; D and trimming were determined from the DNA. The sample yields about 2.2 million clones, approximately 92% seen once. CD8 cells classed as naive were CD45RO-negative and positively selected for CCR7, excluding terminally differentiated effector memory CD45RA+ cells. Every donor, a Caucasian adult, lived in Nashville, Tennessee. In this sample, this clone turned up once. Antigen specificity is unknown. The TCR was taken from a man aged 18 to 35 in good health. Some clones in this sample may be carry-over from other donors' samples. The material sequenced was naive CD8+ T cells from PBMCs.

As DNA, the CDR3 is TGTGCCAGCAGTAAAAGGGGCGGACGGGAGACCCAGTACTTC. Translation: CASSKRGGRETQYF. V and J are TRBV28 and TRBJ2-5, with D possibly being TRBD1 (5 bases). Germline assignment: CDR1 MDHEN and CDR2 SYDVKM. The ends were cut back, 5 bases at V and 5 bases at J, with 15 bases in the middle. The CDR3 loop spans 14 amino acids.